This T cell receptor (beta chain) originates from a study of Ad26.COV2.S vaccination and SARS-CoV-2 variants. For the study at large: Trial arm assignment for the donor was COV1001 Ad26.COV2.S. The vaccine Ad26.COV2.S was put into the muscle once, or twice with 56 days between.

As for treatment: roughly 19 received Ad26.COV2.S at low or high dose, single or two shots; several received placebo; per-sample allocation not given. Specimen acquisition occurred on day 63 following the initial vaccine or placebo injection. At a Boston site, the person donating was an adult of 18-55 years. Remarks on this clone: The target antigen is unknown.

Sequencing was performed with immunoSEQ multiplex PCR; in TCRdb, only in-frame clones are kept and a portion is missing. This sample carries hundreds of thousands of clones, roughly 90% of them seen once, and the ten largest clones take 9.5% to 12%. Findings and limits, study-wide: Vaccine recipients and placebo recipients showed similar non-spike TCR breadth.

The clonotype was recovered from a person between 18 and 60 years old who received the Ad26.COV2.S COVID-19 vaccine or a placebo. Sample: peripheral blood, taken in a trial of Ad26.COV2.S vaccine versus placebo.

CDR3: CASSPGTGVRGNYGYTF. The CDR3 bases are TGTGCCAGCAGTCCCGGGACAGGAGTTCGGGGTAACTATGGCTACACCTTC. V is TRBV5-4 and J is TRBJ1-2, with 8 bases fitting TRBD1. Germline trimming cut 5 bases from V and 1 base from J; bases unmatched to any gene: 13. Germline V gene lookup returns CDR1 SGHNT and CDR2 YYREEE (reference sequence). CDR3 length: 17 amino acids.